Detailed here is one TCR beta chain. The antigen is unknown. This record comes from a study of vaccination effects on CD4 cells after COVID-19. Points from the study as a whole: Few convalescent patients and no early post-infection timepoints were included in the study.

In the ViraFEST assay, antigen-specific CD4+ clonotypes were identified by expansion after peptide-pool stimulation. It was after nine to ten days of culture that CD4+ T cells were isolated. The vaccine given was either BNT162b2 or mRNA-1273, in two doses. Each culture had half its medium swapped for IL-2 medium on days 3 and 7. Germline assignment: CDR1 KGHSH and CDR2 LQKENI. The germline V and J ends were trimmed by 0 bases and 6 bases, with 6 bases remaining between them. The CDR3 covers 13 residues. This table comes from immunoSEQ multiplex PCR, and its TCRdb copy is limited to in-frame clones, with some not included. Of under 25,000 clones in the sample, roughly four fifths were seen once.

V gene TRBV18 combines with J gene TRBJ1-5; D gene unclear. This receptor was taken from a human donor who received a COVID-19 vaccine. Some clones in this sample may be carry-over from other donors' samples. The sample here was CD4+ T cells from PBMCs cultured with SARS-CoV-2 spike peptides, taken after COVID-19 vaccination. This CDR3 reads CASSPPGGQPQHF. DNA for the CDR3: TGTGCCAGCTCACCACCGGGTGGTCAGCCCCAGCATTTT.